Below, 20 T cell receptor beta chains from the same sample are listed, as sequenced in a study of blood T cells in healthy people across ages. Primed by a sample-barcoded 5' primer and a J-beta primer mix, a second PCR proceeded for 7 to 11 cycles. A single record per CDR3 protein comes from TCRdb applying MiXCR to the 5' RACE reads. Of 650,000 to 1,000,000 distinct CDR3 sequences in the sample, 35% to 40% were seen once. Sequencing was carried out using blood. These receptors were taken from a man younger than 35 in good health.

This clonotype has just a few counts. This rearrangement joins TRBV7-2 to TRBJ1-5; D not resolved. The V end lost 4 bases, the J end lost 6 bases, and 16 bases lay between the germline ends. CDR3 length: 15 amino acids. Germline V gene sequence: CDR1 SGHTA, CDR2 FQGNSA. CDR3 loop: CASSWQIAVGQPQHF. CDR3 bases: TGTGCCAGCAGCTGGCAAATCGCGGTGGGTCAGCCCCAGCATTTT.

This clonotype occurred many times. This chain links TRBV7-2 with TRBJ2-3; D remains unclear. The CDR3 spans 13 residues. The V gene's germline CDR1 is SGHTA and CDR2 FQGNSA. V lost 5 bases and J 2 bases, leaving 8 bases between the germline ends. The CDR3 DNA sequence: TGTGCCAGCAGCCCGAACCCCACAGATACGCAGTATTTT. Translating it yields CASSPNPTDTQYF. Based on the CDR3 plus reference TRBV7-2 and TRBJ2-3, the full variable domain is GAGVSQSPSNKVTEKGKDVELRCDPISGHTALYWYRQSLGQGLEFLIYFQGNSAPDKSGLPSDRFSAERTGGSVSTLTIQRTQQEDSAVYLCASSPNPTDTQYFGPGTRLTVL.

The gene calls are TRBV18 and TRBJ1-4; perhaps TRBD1 as D (5 bases). The CDR3 is made up of 17 amino acids. With 2 bases removed from V and 0 bases from J, the gap between germline ends came to 13 bases. CDR1 is KGHSH, CDR2 LQKENI, per germline. The DNA of the CDR3 is TGTGCCAGCTCACCAAGGGCCTCACAGGCAACTAATGAAAAACTGTTTTTT. Translated: CASSPRASQATNEKLFF. The full variable domain, its missing parts supplied by reference TRBV18 and TRBJ1-4, is NAGVMQNPRHLVRRRGQEARLRCSPMKGHSHVYWYRQLPEEGLKFMVYLQKENIIDESGMPKERFSAEFPKEGPSILRIQQVVRGDSAAYFCASSPRASQATNEKLFFGSGTQLSVL.

This clonotype has a handful of counts. CDR3 sequence: CASSPRHRDEKLFF. DNA for the CDR3: TGCGCCAGCAGCCCGCGGCACAGGGATGAAAAACTGTTTTTT. This chain uses TRBV4-3 with TRBJ1-4; tentatively, D is TRBD1 (6 bases). There are 14 residues in the CDR3. V lost 4 bases and J 6 bases, leaving 12 bases between the germline ends. In germline, CDR1 is LGHNA, CDR2 YSLEER.

J is TRBJ2-5 and V is TRBV20-1, with TRBD1 identical over 7 bases. Germline-derived CDR1 and CDR2 are DFQATT and SNEGSKA (reference sequence). The V gene end was trimmed by 2 bases and the J gene end by 7 bases; junction bases not matched to a gene: 13. The CDR3 runs 15 residues. The CDR3 is CSARSTGFASGTQYF. The CDR3, as DNA: TGCAGTGCTAGATCGACAGGGTTCGCAAGTGGGACCCAGTACTTC.

This rearrangement joins TRBV12-3 or TRBV12-4 to TRBJ2-1; perhaps TRBD1 as D (5 bases). This CDR3 has 16 residues. V was shortened by 6 bases and J by 13 bases, with 28 bases between the two germline ends. CDR3 loop: CASSPSQVQGKGTQFF. As DNA, the CDR3 is TGTGCCAGCAGCCCTTCGCAGGTGCAGGGAAAAGGAACCCAGTTCTTC.

This clonotype has more than one count but fewer than ten. The chain combines TRBV7-2 with TRBJ2-7, with TRBD1 matching 9 bases. V dropped 5 bases and J dropped 4; count of bases not matched to a gene: 9. Germline V CDR1 and CDR2: SGHTA, FQGNSA. The CDR3 sequence is 15 residues long. CDR3 nucleotide sequence: TGTGCCAGCAGCCCAAGGACAGGGGTTGGGTACGAGCAGTACTTC. Protein sequence: CASSPRTGVGYEQYF.

The chain has TRBV7-9 and TRBJ2-4; TRBD2 is a possible D gene (7 bases). CDR1 is SEHNR, CDR2 FQNEAQ, per germline (reference sequence). The CDR3 loop spans 13 amino acids. V lost 1 base and J lost 13, with 14 bases in between. CDR3 region: CASSLGVGGEQYF. The CDR3 nucleotides read TGTGCCAGCAGCTTAGGGGTAGGGGGGGAGCAGTACTTC.

V usage is TRBV28 and J usage is TRBJ1-5; D is unresolved. CDR3 length: 14 residues. The germline V gene has CDR1 MDHEN and CDR2 SYDVKM. V lost 2 bases, J lost 4 bases, and 9 bases lay in between. The CDR3 coding sequence is TGTGCCAGCAGTTTAGCGTCAGCTAATCAGCCCCAGCATTTT. Its protein is CASSLASANQPQHF.

With respect to this clonotype: Germline is not matched at one junction end, which may reflect a read error. The gene calls are TRBV10-3 and TRBJ1-2, with 7 bases matching TRBD1. Germline CDR1 and CDR2: ENHRY and SYGVKD. CDR3 length: 14 amino acids. DNA of the CDR3: TGTGCCGTCAAGGGGGCGATAGGGAACTACGGCTACACCTTC. Amino acids: CAVKGAIGNYGYTF.

This clonotype was seen a few times. This rearrangement joins TRBV7-9 to TRBJ2-1, with D maybe TRBD2 (5 bases). V was shortened by 5 bases and J by 8 bases, with 7 bases between the two germline ends. Germline loops: CDR1 SEHNR, CDR2 FQNEAQ (reference sequence). There are 11 residues in the CDR3. CDR3: CASSREYEQFF. The DNA for the CDR3 is TGTGCCAGCAGCAGGGAGTATGAGCAGTTCTTC.

A note on this clonotype: The conserved phenylalanine or tryptophan normally closing the CDR3 is absent here, so this likely arose from a read error. The J gene is TRBJ2-4, the V gene TRBV4-3; TRBD2 agrees at 10 bases. Germline V gene sequence: CDR1 LGHNA, CDR2 YSLEER. The CDR3 contains 15 residues. V shed 0 bases, J shed 8 bases, and the junction held 4 bases outside the gene matches. The CDR3 reads CASSQEVSGGYIQYS. For the CDR3, the DNA is TGCGCCAGCAGCCAAGAGGTTAGCGGGGGGTACATTCAGTACTCC.

V is TRBV6-2 or TRBV6-3 and J is TRBJ1-1; the match to TRBD1 covers 7 bases. The germline V gene has CDR1 MNHEY and CDR2 SVGEGT. CDR3 length: 14 residues. Trimming took 7 bases from V and 4 from J; bases not matched to a gene: 9. CDR3 loop: CASTHPGGATEAFF. CDR3 bases: TGTGCCAGCACCCACCCAGGGGGTGCCACTGAAGCTTTCTTT.

V is TRBV10-3 and J is TRBJ2-1, with 12 bases fitting TRBD2. Looked up from germline, CDR1 is ENHRY and CDR2 is SYGVKD. The CDR3 spans 15 residues. V shed 4 bases, J shed 6 bases, and the junction held 4 bases outside the gene matches. The CDR3 region has the DNA TGTGCCATCAGTGCAGGACTAGCGGGGCCCAATGAGCAGTTCTTC. This codes for CAISAGLAGPNEQFF.

As for this clonotype: The junction shows a germline mismatch at one end, possibly a read error. V gene TRBV4-1 combines with J gene TRBJ2-5; TRBD1 agrees at 10 bases. Germline V gene lookup returns CDR1 MGHRA and CDR2 YSYEKL. This CDR3 has 15 amino acids. The CDR3 reads CASNQTGTGVETQYF. The CDR3 coding sequence is TGCGCCAGCAACCAAACCGGGACAGGGGTAGAGACCCAGTACTTC.

The genes are TRBV5-5 and TRBJ2-2; 8 bases are a match to TRBD1. Germline CDR1 and CDR2: SGHKS and YYEKEE (reference sequence). The CDR3 sequence is 14 residues long. Germline trimming cut 4 bases from V and 3 bases from J; bases unmatched to any gene: 2. The chain's CDR3 is CASSAGGHTGELFF. The CDR3, as DNA: TGTGCCAGCAGCGCAGGGGGCCACACCGGGGAGCTGTTTTTT. The full variable domain, rest sourced from reference TRBV5-5 and TRBJ2-2, is DAGVTQSPTHLIKTRGQQVTLRCSPISGHKSVSWYQQVLGQGPQFIFQYYEKEERGRGNFPDRFSARQFPNYSSELNVNALLLGDSALYLCASSAGGHTGELFFGEGSRLTVL.

This chain joins TRBV27 and TRBJ2-1; D is perhaps TRBD1 or TRBD2 (6 bases each). This CDR3 spans 15 amino acids. Germline CDR1 is MNHEY and CDR2 is SMNVEV (reference sequence). V lost 8 bases, J lost 4 bases, and 18 bases lay in between. The CDR3 sequence is CASSLRRDKYNEQFF. In DNA form, the CDR3 reads TGTGCCAGCTCACTAAGGCGGGACAAATACAATGAGCAGTTCTTC.

The gene calls are TRBV20-1 and TRBJ2-3; D gene ambiguous. With 1 base removed from V and 0 bases from J, the gap between germline ends came to 14 bases. Looked up from germline, CDR1 is DFQATT and CDR2 is SNEGSKA (reference sequence). There are 16 residues in the CDR3. The CDR3 DNA reads TGCAGTGCTAGAGTTGGTGGCAGTTCTAGCACAGATACGCAGTATTTT. This translates into CSARVGGSSSTDTQYF.

This chain links TRBV27 with TRBJ1-2, with TRBD1 matching over 9 bases. The CDR3 contains 14 residues. Trimming removed 4 bases from V and 7 bases from J; junction bases left unmatched: 7. Germline loops: CDR1 MNHEY, CDR2 SMNVEV (reference sequence). In DNA, the CDR3 is TGTGCCAGCAGTTCAGGACAGGGGATGACTGGCTACACCTTC. It specifies CASSSGQGMTGYTF.

The rearrangement uses TRBV7-2 and TRBJ2-7; weak D call: TRBD2 (5 bases). The CDR3 contains 15 residues. CDR1 is SGHTA and CDR2 is FQGNSA in the germline V gene. Trimming took off 1 base at V and 2 bases at J, with 12 bases between the two ends. In DNA form, the CDR3 reads TGTGCCAGCAGCTTAGGGACTCGGGGAACCTACGAGCAGTACTTC. It yields the protein CASSLGTRGTYEQYF.